These 3 T cell receptor beta chains were sequenced from one sample in a study of CD8 T cells in ankylosing spondylitis. TCRdb used MiXCR to reprocess the 5' RACE reads, holding one entry per CDR3 protein. Altogether about 140,000 distinct CDR3 sequences are present, about 32% being singletons, with the ten largest covering approximately 6%. The specimen was synovial fluid, either unsorted or a sorted T cell fraction (not recorded which). The receptors were gathered from a male donor with ankylosing spondylitis.

The chain has TRBV6-2 or TRBV6-3 and TRBJ1-4; no clear D. CDR1 and CDR2 (germline): MNHEY, SVGEGT. V was shortened by 2 bases and J by 0 bases, with 10 bases between the two germline ends. The CDR3 sequence is 16 residues long. CDR3 sequence: CASSYRRDATNEKLFF. In DNA form, the CDR3 reads TGTGCCAGCAGTTACCGCCGAGACGCAACTAATGAAAAACTGTTTTTT.

In its sample, this clonotype was seen a few times. This chain uses TRBV25-1 with TRBJ2-1; D possibly corresponds to TRBD1 (6 bases). Trimming shortened V by 2 bases and J by 5 bases, and 19 bases separated the two germline ends. The CDR3 has 17 amino acids. Germline loops: CDR1 MGHDK, CDR2 SYGVNS. The CDR3 loop is CASSEGGRGFSDNEQFF. Here the CDR3 DNA reads TGTGCCAGCAGTGAAGGTGGCAGGGGTTTTTCGGACAATGAGCAGTTCTTC.

This chain joins TRBV9 and TRBJ2-3; 9 bases match TRBD2. V was clipped by 3 bases and J by 4 bases; unmatched bases: 3. Germline V CDR1 and CDR2: SGDLS, YYNGEE. The CDR3 contains 14 residues. CDR3 bases: TGTGCCAGCAGCGGCGGGGGGGCCCCAGATACGCAGTATTTT. Translated: CASSGGGAPDTQYF. Filled out from reference TRBV9 and TRBJ2-3, the complete variable domain reads DSGVTQTPKHLITATGQRVTLRCSPRSGDLSVYWYQQSLDQGLQFLIQYYNGEERAKGNILERFSAQQFPDLHSELNLSSLELGDSALYFCASSGGGAPDTQYFGPGTRLTVL.